This T cell receptor beta chain was retrieved from a study of breast tumors, draining lymph nodes, adjacent tissues. One entry per CDR3 protein results from TCRdb running MiXCR on the multiplex PCR reads. Of 30,000 to 40,000 distinct CDR3 sequences in the sample, 35% to 40% were seen once. This CDR3 is 15 amino acids long. CDR1 SNHLY and CDR2 FYNNEI come from the germline V gene. Trimming took off 4 bases at V and 0 bases at J, with 10 bases between the two ends. The receptor was derived from a female donor with breast cancer. Some clones in this sample may be carry-over from other donors' samples. The sample taken for sequencing was breast tumor tissue. The chain joins TRBV2 to TRBJ1-3, with D possibly being TRBD1 (6 bases). In nucleotides, the CDR3 is TGTGCCAGCAGTGGGACAGCGAACTCTGGAAACACCATATATTTT. Amino acids: CASSGTANSGNTIYF.